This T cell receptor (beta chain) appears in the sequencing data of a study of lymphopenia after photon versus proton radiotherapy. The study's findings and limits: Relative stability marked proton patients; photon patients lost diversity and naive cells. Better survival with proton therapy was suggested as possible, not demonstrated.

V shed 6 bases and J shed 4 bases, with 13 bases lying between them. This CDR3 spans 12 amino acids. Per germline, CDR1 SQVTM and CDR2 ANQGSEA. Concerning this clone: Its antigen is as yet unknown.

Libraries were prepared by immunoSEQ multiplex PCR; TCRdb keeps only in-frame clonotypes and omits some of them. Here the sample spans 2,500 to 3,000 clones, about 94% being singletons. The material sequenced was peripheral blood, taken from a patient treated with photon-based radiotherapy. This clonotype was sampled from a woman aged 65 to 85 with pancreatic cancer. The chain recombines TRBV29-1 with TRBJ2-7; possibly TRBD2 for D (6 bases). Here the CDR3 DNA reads TGCAGCGTGGCGGGACTTCTGTACGAGCAGTACTTC. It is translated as CSVAGLLYEQYF.